This TCR beta chain was sequenced in a study of T cell clones after liver transplantation. Study information: TCRbeta sequencing after a pre-transplant mixed lymphocyte reaction identified graft-donor-reactive clones, later tracked in post-transplant blood. Until 12-24 months post-transplant, subjects got standard immunosuppression and no induction. Overall study findings and caveats: Low donor cell numbers restricted donor-reactive repertoire measurement in a couple of subjects. Post-transplant time points were not standardized, so conclusions are preliminary.

Profiling relied on immunoSEQ multiplex PCR, and the TCRdb table lists in-frame clones only, not all of them. The repertoire holds under 7,000 clones, with roughly 85% as singletons. V lost 5 bases and J lost 4, with 12 bases in between. Germline lookup yields CDR1 MNHEY and CDR2 SMNVEV (reference sequence). This CDR3 spans 14 amino acids. This clone is large within its sample. Its antigen is undetermined. The TCR originated in a human patient who received a liver transplant. Some T cells may be graft donor cells. Sequencing was performed on CD8+ T cells from blood, taken 24 months after liver transplant. The V gene is TRBV27, the J gene TRBJ1-5, with D perhaps matching TRBD1 (5 bases). The CDR3, as DNA: TGTGCCAGCAGTCCCGGGACGATAAATCAGCCCCAGCATTTT. Translating gives CASSPGTINQPQHF.